Below, 32 T cell receptor beta chains from the same sample are listed, as sequenced in a study of post-analysis software for immune sequencing data. Study-level points and caveats: Patients showed TRBV5-6, TRBV5-1 and TRBV20-1 among about five TRBV segments more frequent than in controls.

The TCR beta cDNA libraries carried unique molecular identifiers. TCRdb reanalysed the PCR reads using MiXCR and keeps one entry per CDR3 protein. The sample contains hundreds of thousands of distinct CDR3 sequences, roughly 50% of which appear only once. Their target antigens are unknown. The sequenced sample consisted of blood. The receptor source for this set is a girl aged 5-17 years with multiple sclerosis.

This rearrangement joins TRBV27 to TRBJ2-3; 8 nucleotides align to TRBD1. J lost 4 bases, V lost 6 bases, and 3 bases had no gene match. This CDR3 comprises 13 residues. The germline V gene has CDR1 MNHEY and CDR2 SMNVEV (reference sequence). The CDR3 region is CASRPGGADTQYF. The CDR3 region has the DNA TGTGCCAGCAGGCCAGGGGGCGCAGATACGCAGTATTTT.

The V call is TRBV5-1, the J call TRBJ2-7; D not resolved. V lost 0 bases and J lost 2, with 9 bases in between. Germline CDR1 reads SGHRS; CDR2 reads YFSETQ. CDR3 length: 14 residues. Here the CDR3 DNA reads TGCGCCAGCAGCTTGGAAACCGTAGCCTACGAGCAGTACTTC. Its translation: CASSLETVAYEQYF.

In its sample, this clonotype was seen a few times. This sequence joins TRBV27 and TRBJ2-5; TRBD2 matches 11 bases. The germline V gene encodes CDR1 MNHEY and CDR2 SMNVEV (reference sequence). The CDR3 runs to 15 residues. The junction had 7 bases not matched to a gene; V was cut back by 6 bases and J by 4 bases. DNA of the CDR3: TGTGCCAGCAGCAAGCTAGCGGGGGGATCAGAGACCCAGTACTTC. This gives the protein CASSKLAGGSETQYF.

This rearrangement joins TRBV27 to TRBJ1-2, with 12 bases aligning to TRBD1. CDR3 size: 15 residues. V dropped 4 bases and J dropped 5; count of bases not matched to a gene: 5. Looked up from germline, CDR1 is MNHEY and CDR2 is SMNVEV (reference sequence). CDR3 DNA: TGTGCCAGCAGTTCGTGGGACAGGGGGCGGTATGGCTACACCTTC. Translating gives CASSSWDRGRYGYTF.

This clonotype appeared a few times. The chain combines TRBV27 with TRBJ2-1; D remains ambiguous. This CDR3 spans 13 amino acids. Germline CDR1 and CDR2: MNHEY and SMNVEV (reference sequence). Trimming took off 5 bases at V and 4 bases at J, with 9 bases between the two ends. The CDR3 region has the DNA TGTGCCAGCAGTGTGGCCGTTTACAATGAGCAGTTCTTC. Translation gives CASSVAVYNEQFF.

This clonotype has only a few counts. The chain combines TRBV27 with TRBJ1-6; 8 bases agree with TRBD1. CDR1 and CDR2 from the germline V gene are MNHEY and SMNVEV (reference sequence). CDR3 length: 14 residues. After removal of 6 bases from V and 10 bases from J, the junction contained 8 bases not matched to a gene. CDR3 sequence (DNA): TGTGCCAGCAGGTGGACAGGGCAGTACTCACCCCTCCACTTT. Translated: CASRWTGQYSPLHF.

The chain is built from TRBV27 and TRBJ1-2; 8 bases line up with TRBD1. J gave up 8 bases and V 4 bases, and 9 bases lay outside the gene matches. Germline CDR1 is MNHEY and CDR2 is SMNVEV (reference sequence). The CDR3 runs 14 residues. The CDR3 sequence: CASSSPGGAGGYTF. The CDR3 coding sequence is TGTGCCAGCAGTTCACCAGGGGGCGCGGGCGGCTACACCTTC.

The V gene is TRBV4-1, the J gene TRBJ1-5; no definite D call. Germline-derived CDR1 and CDR2 are MGHRA and YSYEKL. The V end was cut by 0 bases, the J end by 9 bases, with 18 bases between. The CDR3 spans 16 residues. This CDR3 is CASSQDITLLIPPQHF. CDR3 sequence (DNA): TGCGCCAGCAGCCAAGATATCACTTTGCTGATACCGCCCCAGCATTTT.

The rearrangement uses TRBV12-3 or TRBV12-4 and TRBJ1-2; D uncertain. The CDR3 totals 12 residues. The V and J ends lost 6 bases and 5 bases respectively, with 10 bases between them. The CDR3 DNA sequence: TGTGCCAGCAGAACTTCCGGGTATGGCTACACCTTC. Translated, it gives CASRTSGYGYTF.

This chain uses TRBV15 with TRBJ2-5; D ambiguous. The V end was cut by 0 bases, the J end by 4 bases, with 12 bases between. This CDR3 has 15 residues. The germline CDR1 and CDR2 sequences are LNHNV and YYDKDF (reference sequence). The DNA of the CDR3 is TGTGCCACCAGCAGAGATCTCGGTCAGAGAGAGACCCAGTACTTC. Protein: CATSRDLGQRETQYF.

CDR3 in amino acids: CASSPQGARSYGYTF. The CDR3 DNA reads TGTGCCAGCAGCCCGCAGGGGGCGCGGAGCTATGGCTACACCTTC. The chain combines TRBV7-2 with TRBJ1-2; 8 bases map to TRBD1. CDR1 and CDR2 (germline): SGHTA, FQGNSA. Germline trimming cut 5 bases from V and 4 bases from J; bases unmatched to any gene: 9. The CDR3 sequence is 15 residues long.

Note on this clonotype: One junction end disagrees with the germline gene, perhaps due to a read error. The chain joins TRBV29-1 to TRBJ1-2, with 8 bases aligning to TRBD1. The CDR3 length is 15 residues. Per germline, CDR1 SQVTM and CDR2 ANQGSEA. CDR3 bases: TGCAGCGGTGAAGGAGTCAGGGGACAGGTGGATGGCTACACCTTC. It specifies CSGEGVRGQVDGYTF.

This clonotype was seen a few times. The gene calls are TRBV6-5 and TRBJ1-2; no firm D call. This CDR3 is built from 15 residues. In germline, CDR1 is MNHEY, CDR2 SVGAGI. The V and J ends lost 0 bases and 8 bases respectively, with 16 bases between them. The DNA of the CDR3 is TGTGCCAGCAGTTACTCCCGAGGTTTCATAGGGGGCTACACCTTC. Protein: CASSYSRGFIGGYTF.

J is TRBJ2-1 and V is TRBV2; 7 positions agree with TRBD2. The V segment lost 4 bases and the J segment 9 bases; nucleotides outside the gene matches: 9. This CDR3 is 14 amino acids long. From germline, CDR1 is SNHLY and CDR2 FYNNEI. The CDR3 sequence: CASSGRGFSSEQFF. The CDR3 coding sequence is TGTGCCAGCAGTGGGCGGGGGTTCTCCAGTGAGCAGTTCTTC.

The table lists this clonotype with a few counts. Here the CDR3 reads CASSLAGTYTEAFF. CDR3 in DNA: TGTGCCAGCAGCTTAGCCGGCACCTACACTGAAGCTTTCTTT. The chain carries TRBV7-2 and TRBJ1-1; D is ambiguous. V was shortened by 0 bases and J by 3 bases, with 8 bases between the two germline ends. The germline CDR1 and CDR2 sequences are SGHTA and FQGNSA. The length of the CDR3 is 14 residues.

CDR3 loop: CSGLREFHEQFF. CDR3 DNA: TGCAGCGGACTACGGGAGTTTCATGAGCAGTTCTTC. The chain joins TRBV20-1 to TRBJ2-1, with D possibly TRBD2 on 6 matching bases. Germline CDR1 is DFQATT and CDR2 is SNEGSKA (reference sequence). This CDR3 has 12 residues.

The V gene is TRBV15, the J gene TRBJ1-4, with D perhaps matching TRBD1 (6 bases). The CDR3 sequence is 15 residues long. Trimming pared 2 bases from V and 2 bases from J, leaving 9 bases between. Germline V gives CDR1 LNHNV, CDR2 YYDKDF (reference sequence). The DNA for the CDR3 is TGTGCCACCAGCAGAACTCAGGGGACTAATGAAAAACTGTTTTTT. Its protein is CATSRTQGTNEKLFF.

The rearrangement joins TRBV10-3 to TRBJ2-5; D unresolved. The J call may be faulty, since TRBJ2-7 better matches the DNA end. The CDR3 has 13 residues. Per the germline V gene, CDR1 is ENHRY and CDR2 is SYGVKD. CDR3 DNA: TGTGCCACTGGTCGGCAGGTACCGTACGAGCAGTACTTC. It is translated as CATGRQVPYEQYF.

This CDR3 reads CASSLREAGGLTDTQYF. The CDR3 nucleotides are TGTGCCAGCAGCTTAAGGGAAGCGGGGGGATTAACAGATACGCAGTATTTT. This chain joins TRBV7-9 and TRBJ2-3, with 9 nucleotides matching TRBD2. Germline CDR1 SEHNR, CDR2 FQNEAQ (reference sequence). Trimming took 2 bases from V and 3 from J; bases not matched to a gene: 9. The CDR3 contains 17 residues.

The chain carries TRBV18 and TRBJ2-3, with a tentative D call TRBD1 (6 bases). This CDR3 spans 17 amino acids. Germline V gene data show CDR1 as KGHSH and CDR2 as LQKENI. The V and J ends lost 3 bases and 3 bases respectively, with 19 bases between them. CDR3 in amino acids: CASSPTRQGFRTDTQYF. The CDR3 DNA reads as TGTGCCAGCTCACCGACCCGGCAGGGGTTCCGGACAGATACGCAGTATTTT.

DNA for the CDR3: TGTGCCAGCAGTTACCACGGGATCTACGAGCAGTACTTC. This encodes CASSYHGIYEQYF. The V and J genes are TRBV6-5 and TRBJ2-4; a possible D gene is TRBD2 (5 bases). The J call is uncertain, as TRBJ2-7 better fits the DNA end. There are 13 residues in the CDR3. CDR1 and CDR2 from the germline V gene are MNHEY and SVGAGI.

The chain is built from TRBV5-1 and TRBJ2-4; no clear D gene. The V end was cut by 0 bases, the J end by 13 bases, with 20 bases between. Looked up from germline, CDR1 is SGHRS and CDR2 is YFSETQ. The CDR3 covers 15 residues. Here the CDR3 reads CASSLDGSRVSEQYF. In nucleotides, the CDR3 is TGCGCCAGCAGCTTGGATGGCAGCCGAGTTAGTGAGCAGTACTTC.

In this sample, this clonotype turned up once. The conserved closing phenylalanine or tryptophan is absent in this CDR3, likely reflecting a read error. CDR3 loop: CASSLGERNEQFL. The DNA for the CDR3 is TGTGCCAGCAGCTTAGGGGAGCGGAATGAGCAGTTCCTC. The chain couples TRBV7-9 to TRBJ2-1; TRBD2 might be the D (5 bases). There are 13 residues in the CDR3. From germline, CDR1 is SEHNR and CDR2 FQNEAQ (reference sequence). Trimming shortened V by 1 base and J by 7 bases, and 8 bases separated the two germline ends.

As concerns this clonotype: One end of the junction varies from germline; a read error may be responsible. The CDR3 region has the DNA TGCAGTGCTAGAGGACTAGCGGGGGACAATAAGCAGTTCTTC. It encodes CSARGLAGDNKQFF. V and J are TRBV20-1 and TRBJ2-1; 12 positions agree with TRBD2. This CDR3 is built from 14 residues. Germline V gene sequence: CDR1 DFQATT, CDR2 SNEGSKA (reference sequence).

This clonotype was seen a handful of times. The V gene is TRBV29-1, the J gene TRBJ2-5; 10 nucleotides agree with TRBD1. Losses at the gene ends were 7 bases for V and 6 bases for J; bases not matched to a gene: 5. The CDR3 extends over 12 amino acids. From germline, CDR1 is SQVTM and CDR2 ANQGSEA. The CDR3 nucleotides are TGCAGCGGGGACAGGGGCAGCCAGACCCAGTACTTC. It specifies CSGDRGSQTQYF.

This clonotype was detected only a few times. The chain combines TRBV18 with TRBJ1-1; D gene unclear. The V gene lost 3 bases and the J gene lost 7 bases, with 9 bases spanning the gap. Per germline, CDR1 KGHSH and CDR2 LQKENI. There are 12 residues in the CDR3. The CDR3 sequence: CASSPKTGEAFF. CDR3 in DNA: TGTGCCAGCTCACCCAAAACGGGTGAAGCTTTCTTT. Drawing the rest from reference TRBV18 and TRBJ1-1, the complete variable domain is NAGVMQNPRHLVRRRGQEARLRCSPMKGHSHVYWYRQLPEEGLKFMVYLQKENIIDESGMPKERFSAEFPKEGPSILRIQQVVRGDSAAYFCASSPKTGEAFFGQGTRLTVV.

The sample holds a few counts of this clonotype. The chain links TRBV18 to TRBJ2-7, with 10 bases aligning to TRBD1. The ends lost 2 bases at V and 6 bases at J; junction bases unmatched: 1. From germline, CDR1 is KGHSH and CDR2 LQKENI. This CDR3 comprises 13 residues. The CDR3 nucleotides read TGTGCCAGCTCACCAAGGGACAGGGGCGAGCAGTACTTC. As protein: CASSPRDRGEQYF.

The chain has TRBV11-2 and TRBJ1-1; tentatively, D is TRBD1 (5 bases). Germline V gene lookup returns CDR1 SGHAT and CDR2 FQNNGV. Trimming cost V 3 bases and J 0 bases, with 14 bases left between them. CDR3 length: 16 amino acids. Here the CDR3 reads CASSLPGTSLNTEAFF. CDR3 nucleotides: TGTGCCAGCAGCTTGCCCGGGACTTCTTTGAACACTGAAGCTTTCTTT.

This chain joins TRBV27 and TRBJ2-1; D unclear. V shed 6 bases and J shed 7 bases, with 16 bases lying between them. Germline V gene data show CDR1 as MNHEY and CDR2 as SMNVEV (reference sequence). The CDR3 consists of 14 residues. CDR3 loop: CASSPIPPDNEQFF. The CDR3 bases are TGTGCCAGCAGCCCCATCCCCCCCGATAATGAGCAGTTCTTC.

The J gene is TRBJ2-7, the V gene TRBV7-2; TRBD2 aligns across 7 bases. The J call may be wrong; the DNA end is better matched by TRBJ2-5. This CDR3 region has 16 residues. Per the germline V gene, CDR1 is SGHTA and CDR2 is FQGNSA. CDR3 protein: CASSLGATLGGETQYF. The CDR3 nucleotides are TGTGCCAGCAGCTTAGGGGCAACCCTGGGGGGGGAGACCCAGTACTTC.

A few counts support this clonotype. The chain combines TRBV3-1 with TRBJ2-7; no definite D call. CDR1 and CDR2 (germline): LGHDT, YNNKEL (reference sequence). The CDR3 runs to 14 residues. V was pared by 0 bases and J by 4 bases, with 10 bases between. CDR3 DNA: TGTGCCAGCAGCCAAGATGCCGGGTCATACGAGCAGTACTTC. This encodes CASSQDAGSYEQYF.

The chain links TRBV12-5 to TRBJ2-3, with 7 bases fitting TRBD2. From germline, CDR1 is LGHNT and CDR2 FRNRAP. J lost 9 bases, V lost 3 bases, and 6 bases had no gene match. The length of the CDR3 is 13 residues. CDR3 protein: CASGFSGLGTQYF. The CDR3 DNA follows: TGTGCTAGTGGTTTTTCCGGACTAGGCACGCAGTATTTT.